This T cell receptor beta chain is from a study of long-term antiretroviral therapy in people with HIV (dated by TCRdb to the early 2020s). Notes on the research overall: The earliest samples were collected approximately a decade before the 2015 WHO recommendation for immediate ART, a period when ART was typically delayed until CD4 counts fell. This retrospective serial study examined whether starting ART and sustained HIV suppression were associated with changes in the composition and diversity of the TRB repertoire in peripheral blood. From some 30 adults with confirmed HIV infection, the cohort provided some 200 cryopreserved PBMC samples, gathered serially across a mean of around six years (range 1-12). About 35% of the 30 participants with HIV were female. No cross-contamination during QIAcube processing turned up in test extractions that ran a monoclonal T-cell line alongside more than 30 polyclonal samples.

Broader findings and caveats from the paper: Because pre-ART samples had limited cell numbers, profiling was done on unsorted PBMC rather than on sorted CD4+ and CD8+ T cells. Compared with controls, HIV repertoires had narrower CDR3 length ranges, and the network structure pointed to an antigen-experienced repertoire that shifted only slightly toward naive after ART. A significant increase in TRB diversity was found to be associated with ART initiation, although TRB diversity was observed to remain significantly below that of transplant donor controls even after long-term ART. Limited PBMC availability meant only the TCR beta chain was sequenced, without alpha chain pairing. The samples were dated from about 2004 to 2017, and the ART regimens that were used may be less effective than current ART regimens. Expanded TRB clones identified before ART initiation dominated the repertoire at all time points, although this dominance fluctuated and declined in many PLHIV after ART. No data were available on ART adherence, viral resistance or therapy changes, limiting inferences about post-ART repertoire changes.

Inclusion was restricted to participants for whom at least one PBMC sample before ART initiation and at least two post-ART samples were available. Treatment was received in the United States of America by all participants with HIV. Before DNA extraction, cryopreserved samples of roughly 1-10 million PBMC were thawed and washed. At the time of the earliest PBMC sample, participants with HIV were aged between roughly 20 and 60 years. PBMC samples were contributed by each participant from 1-4 timepoints before ART initiation and 2-8 timepoints after ART initiation, with a median of 7 samples. Serial HIV viral load, CD4+ T-cell count, ART history and demographic data were obtained for every participant. Using a Qiagen kit on a QIAcube, genomic DNA was extracted from unsorted PBMC, with samples processed in batches of 12. The immunoSEQ hsTCRB v3.0 assay was used at survey level resolution to sequence the TRB variable region. The target sequencing depth for TRB was roughly 40,000-55,000 T-cell genomes per sample. An Illumina MiSeq with a v3 150-cycle kit was used to sequence the pooled TRB libraries. Turning to the authors' computational methods: Repertoire analysis was performed in R inside a reproducible Nextflow workflow that covered QC, data transformation and analysis. LymphoSeq2, an R package for exploring AIRR-Seq data, was used to implement custom analyses. A handful of samples yielding fewer than 5000 total TRB sequences were excluded, leaving approximately 200 analyzed HIV repertoires. Among the roughly 200 retained HIV repertoires, 55 to 65 were collected before ART initiation and under 150 after ART initiation. Repertoires were downsampled to 5000 TRB nucleotide sequences, with summary statistics averaged over 100 downsampling iterations. The analysis kept only TRB sequences whose CDR3 regions were at least seven amino acids long. Diversity was measured with a Shannon entropy-derived clonality score and the Gini coefficient. In the repertoire networks, any two of the top 5000 CDR3 amino acid sequences were linked whenever the two sequences differed by an edit distance of one. For TRB CDR3 amino acid sequences, GLIPH2 was used to predict antigen specificity groups and MHC restriction. To flag known CMV, EBV, HIV or tissue antigen associations, CDR3 amino acid sequences were matched against VDJdb and McPAS-TCR. Pre-ART, post-ART and control groups were compared with Wilcoxon signed-rank tests and Holm-Bonferroni correction. TCRdb retrieved this table from immuneACCESS and kept in-frame rearrangements only. Not all clones are present; in checked studies, unresolved V genes account for under half, and no reason is known for the remainder. V and J calls and clone size are given by that table; D and trimming were obtained from the DNA. Recorded for this sample are 25,000 to 30,000 clones; about nine tenths of them occurred a single time. In total, the top ten clones hold about 8% of the sample.

Worth noting for this clone: Its antigen target is currently unknown. Base qualities are not provided; no much larger clone lies one nucleotide away.

This sequence was found in a man in his forties or fifties with HIV. The sequences come from unsorted PBMCs, collected 3.2 years before starting antiretroviral therapy.

The bases read TGTGCCAGCAGCTTGGTTAAGACAGGGGGAAGCGGGGAGCTGTTTTTT. Its protein product is CASSLVKTGGSGELFF. The rearrangement combines TRBV5-6 with TRBJ2-2, with 9 junctional bases fitting TRBD1. Based on the germline V gene, the CDR1 and CDR2 sequences are SGHDT and YYEEEE. From cysteine to phenylalanine, the CDR3 is 16 amino acids long. Solely the CDR3 DNA is kept, with 48 bases framed from the first base. Trimmed from V: 0 bases; trimmed from J: 7 bases; junction bases lacking a gene match: 7.